This entry features one T cell receptor (beta chain) sequence. Its target is unknown. This sample is drawn from a study of cytomegalovirus exposure and HLA in healthy donors. Broader study findings: Cytomegalovirus status, reportedly, was diagnosed with high specificity and sensitivity by the classifier. A later analysis linked a missense variant in DCLRE1C to the trimming of TCR beta V and J genes.

The PCR employed 60 Vbeta primers together with 13 Jbeta primers. Per the original data handling: About 11 million of tens of millions of unique TCR beta chains were shared, per a later count. TCRdb keeps only in-frame clones here, not all; method: immunoSEQ multiplex PCR. V, J and clone size are those of that table, while D and trimming were read from the DNA. The sample has 100,000 to 150,000 clones, around 67% seen once. In nominal health when sampled, donors likely had unrecorded immune exposures nonetheless. The sequencing input was PBMCs. This receptor was obtained from a man in his 60s in good health and CMV-seropositive.

The CDR3 reads CASRPAGVDYGYTF. The CDR3, as DNA: TGTGCCAGCAGACCGGCCGGGGTCGACTATGGCTACACCTTC. The V gene is TRBV28, the J gene TRBJ1-2; D is uncertain. V shed 6 bases and J shed 3 bases, with 14 bases lying between them. CDR1 is MDHEN and CDR2 is SYDVKM in the germline V gene. The CDR3 totals 14 residues.